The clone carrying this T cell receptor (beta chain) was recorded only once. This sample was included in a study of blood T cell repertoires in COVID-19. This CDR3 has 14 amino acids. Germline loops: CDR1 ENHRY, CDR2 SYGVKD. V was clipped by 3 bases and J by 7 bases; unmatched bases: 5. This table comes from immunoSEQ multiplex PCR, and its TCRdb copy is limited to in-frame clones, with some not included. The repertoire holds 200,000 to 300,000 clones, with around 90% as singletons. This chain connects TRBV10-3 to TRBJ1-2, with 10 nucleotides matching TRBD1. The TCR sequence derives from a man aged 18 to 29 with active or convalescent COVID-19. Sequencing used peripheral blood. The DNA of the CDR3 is TGTGCCATCAGTGATCTGGGACAGGGGAGTGGCTACACCTTC. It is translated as CAISDLGQGSGYTF.